This T cell receptor beta chain was captured by sequencing in a study of brain T cells in children with intractable seizures. General study results and limits: Only CDR3 sequence similarity suggested viral specificity, without known HCMV serostatus.

The CDR3 extends over 13 amino acids. Trimming removed 5 bases at V and 2 bases at J, with 7 bases between. Germline CDR1 and CDR2: MNHEY and SVGAGI. Worth noting for this clone: The antigen remains undetermined.

The data were produced by immunoSEQ multiplex PCR, yet TCRdb's version contains in-frame clones alone and is incomplete. The table has under 150,000 clones, approximately 94% seen once; the top ten hold 3.8%. Only cases whose brain tissue showed the highest T cell transcript signatures were sequenced. Before surgery, patients took at least one anti-epileptic drug. The V gene is TRBV6-5, the J gene TRBJ2-1, with unresolved D. Specimen: peripheral blood, collected at surgery. This receptor was identified in a boy under two years old with hemimegalencephaly and intractable seizures. The CDR3, as DNA: TGTGCCAGCAGTAGCGCTACCTACAATGAGCAGTTCTTC. Translating gives CASSSATYNEQFF.